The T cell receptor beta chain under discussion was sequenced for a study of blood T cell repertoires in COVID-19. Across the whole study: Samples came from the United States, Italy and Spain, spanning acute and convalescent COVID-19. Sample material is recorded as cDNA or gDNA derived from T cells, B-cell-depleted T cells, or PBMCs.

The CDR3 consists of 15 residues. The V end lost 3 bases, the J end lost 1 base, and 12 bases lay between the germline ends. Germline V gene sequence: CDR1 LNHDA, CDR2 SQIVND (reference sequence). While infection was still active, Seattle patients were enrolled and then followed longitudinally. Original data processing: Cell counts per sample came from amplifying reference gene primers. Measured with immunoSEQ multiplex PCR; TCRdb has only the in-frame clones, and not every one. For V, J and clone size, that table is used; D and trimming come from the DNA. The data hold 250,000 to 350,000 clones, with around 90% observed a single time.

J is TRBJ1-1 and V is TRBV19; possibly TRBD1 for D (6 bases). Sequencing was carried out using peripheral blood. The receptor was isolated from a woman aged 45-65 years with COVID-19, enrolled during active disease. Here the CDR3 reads CASSISRTANTEAFF. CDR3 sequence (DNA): TGTGCCAGTAGTATCAGTAGGACAGCGAACACTGAAGCTTTCTTT.